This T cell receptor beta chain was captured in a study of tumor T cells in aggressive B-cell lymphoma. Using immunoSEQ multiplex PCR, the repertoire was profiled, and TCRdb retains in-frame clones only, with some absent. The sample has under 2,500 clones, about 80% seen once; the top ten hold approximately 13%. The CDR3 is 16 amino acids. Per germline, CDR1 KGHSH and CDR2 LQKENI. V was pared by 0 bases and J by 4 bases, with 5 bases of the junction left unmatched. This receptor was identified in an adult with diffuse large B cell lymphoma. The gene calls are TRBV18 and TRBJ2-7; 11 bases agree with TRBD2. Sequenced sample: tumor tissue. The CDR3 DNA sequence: TGTGCCAGCTCACCACCGCCGGCTAGCGGGAGGTACGAGCAGTACTTC. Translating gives CASSPPPASGRYEQYF. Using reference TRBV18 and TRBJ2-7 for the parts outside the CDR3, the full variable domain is NAGVMQNPRHLVRRRGQEARLRCSPMKGHSHVYWYRQLPEEGLKFMVYLQKENIIDESGMPKERFSAEFPKEGPSILRIQQVVRGDSAAYFCASSPPPASGRYEQYFGPGTRLTVT.